A single TCR beta chain is shown here with its context. Its antigen is not known. Distinct nucleotide sequences in the sample also encode this CDR3. It was with 60 Vbeta and 13 Jbeta primers that the PCR ran. The table came from immunoSEQ multiplex PCR; TCRdb's copy has only in-frame clones and leaves some out. The sample has about 83,000 clones; about four fifths are singletons. These data belong to a study of cytomegalovirus exposure and HLA in healthy donors. Study conclusions and caveats: Earlier analysis found most TCR beta V segments productive about 90% or about 30% of the time. As confirmed in vitro, a few CMV-associated chains were specific for CMV antigens.

The CDR3 runs to 17 residues. Losses at the gene ends were 0 bases for V and 0 bases for J; bases not matched to a gene: 8. CDR1 is SGHVS and CDR2 is FQNEAQ in the germline V gene. The sample was PBMCs. The sequence came from a man younger than 35 in good health and CMV-seropositive. The chain recombines TRBV7-8 with TRBJ2-7; TRBD2 matches at 7 bases. The CDR3 protein is CASSLASGSPSSYEQYF. The CDR3 DNA is TGTGCCAGCAGCTTAGCTAGCGGGTCTCCTAGCTCCTACGAGCAGTACTTC. The variable domain in full, completed from reference TRBV7-8 and TRBJ2-7, reads GAGVSQSPRYKVAKRGQDVALRCDPISGHVSLFWYQQALGQGPEFLTYFQNEAQLDKSGLPSDRFFAERPEGSVSTLKIQRTQQEDSAVYLCASSLASGSPSSYEQYFGPGTRLTVT.